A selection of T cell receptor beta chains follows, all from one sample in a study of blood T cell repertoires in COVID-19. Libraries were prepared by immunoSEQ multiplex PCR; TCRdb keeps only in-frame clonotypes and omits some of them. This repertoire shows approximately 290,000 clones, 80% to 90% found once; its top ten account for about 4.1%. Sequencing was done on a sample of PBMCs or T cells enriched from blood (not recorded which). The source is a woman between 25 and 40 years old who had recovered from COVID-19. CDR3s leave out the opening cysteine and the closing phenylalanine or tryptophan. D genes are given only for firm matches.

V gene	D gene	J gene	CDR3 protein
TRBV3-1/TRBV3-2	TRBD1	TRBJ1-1	ASSQDRGLFAEAF
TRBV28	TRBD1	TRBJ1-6	ASSSPGQGDSPLH
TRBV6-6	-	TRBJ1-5	ASIGYRGQDNQPQH
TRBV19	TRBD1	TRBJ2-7	ASSRGTGGSYEQY
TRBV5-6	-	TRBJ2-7	ASSRGGGGSYEQY
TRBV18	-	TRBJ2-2	ASSPDVTGKLF
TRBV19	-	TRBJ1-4	ASSIGGRSEKLF
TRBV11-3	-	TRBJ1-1	ASSSDSTNTEAF
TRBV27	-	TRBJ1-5	ASSPLPYRVLQPQH
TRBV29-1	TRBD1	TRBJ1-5	SVAGQGVDQPQH
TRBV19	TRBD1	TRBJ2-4	ASNTGGDGAKNIQY
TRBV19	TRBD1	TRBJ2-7	ASSIRAGGYYYYEQY
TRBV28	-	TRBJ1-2	ASSSGTPRRGGYT
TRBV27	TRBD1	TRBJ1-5	ASSSTPGTGGVGSNQPQH
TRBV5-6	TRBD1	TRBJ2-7	ASSPGGGEQY
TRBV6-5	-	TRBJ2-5	ASSPGLEETQY
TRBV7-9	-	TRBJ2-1	ASRSEELKSSYNEQF
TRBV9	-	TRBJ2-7	ASSVGPGLSYEQY
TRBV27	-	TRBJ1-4	ASSPWREREKLF
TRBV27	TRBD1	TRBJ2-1	ASSPGQGLDNEQF
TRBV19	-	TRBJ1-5	ASSIQGVSNQPQH
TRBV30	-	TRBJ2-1	AWGRLVYEQF
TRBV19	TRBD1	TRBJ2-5	ASGTVQETQY
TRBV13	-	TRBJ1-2	ASSLGAPSDYGYT
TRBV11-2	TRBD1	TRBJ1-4	ASSSQGSPYEKLF
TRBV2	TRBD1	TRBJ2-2	ASSNDRGKGTGELF
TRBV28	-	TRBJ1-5	ASSSIQVPQH
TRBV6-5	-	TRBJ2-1	ATGGGSYNEQF
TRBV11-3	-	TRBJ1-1	ASSFGGTEAF
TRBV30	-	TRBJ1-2	AWSVSRGFFT
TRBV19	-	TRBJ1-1	ASSNTGRGTEAF
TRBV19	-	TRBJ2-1	ASRPPGGGMFTYNEQF
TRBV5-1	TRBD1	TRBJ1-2	ASSLAGQVTYT
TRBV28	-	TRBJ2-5	ASSFPGETQY
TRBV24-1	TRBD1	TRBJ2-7	ATSETGTEHSYEQY
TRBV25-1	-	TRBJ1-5	ASSTRVDQPQH
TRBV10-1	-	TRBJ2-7	ASSDFEASYEQY
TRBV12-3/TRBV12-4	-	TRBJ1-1	ASSWGGLTEAF
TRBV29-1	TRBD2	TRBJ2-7	SVEDQGTGTSGEASYEQY
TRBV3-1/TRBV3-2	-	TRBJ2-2	ASSQVVSGELF
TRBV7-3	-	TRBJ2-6	ASSPSHSSGANVLT
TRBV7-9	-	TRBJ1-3	ASSAQTATAGNTIY
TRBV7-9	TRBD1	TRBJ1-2	ASSLAGTGGKYGYT
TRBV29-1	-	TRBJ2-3	SAYTDNTDTQY
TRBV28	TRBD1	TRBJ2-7	ASYRQGGSYEQY
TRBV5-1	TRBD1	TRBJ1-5	ASSWGQGNEPQH